The clone carrying this TCR beta chain was observed a few times. The antigen is undetermined. Because the CDR3's place on the DNA is in doubt, the DNA is left out and the CDR3 is given as listed by TCRdb. Per the study methods: Between-group CDR3 differences, defined by clinicopathological status, yielded a distant-metastasis classifier for papillary thyroid cancer. With MiXCR, TCRdb called clones anew from the PCR reads. TCRdb's processing, not the authors', yielded these V and J calls. Of under 25,000 clones in the sample, approximately 22% were seen once. There were no patients who had received any treatment before thyroid surgery. This entry comes from a study of metastatic and nonmetastatic thyroid tumors. Study in general: Comparison of repertoires was carried out across blood and tumor or nodule tissue from malignant and benign thyroid patients. Whole-study findings and limits: Significantly greater TCR beta diversity was reportedly found in malignant thyroid tumors than in benign nodules (in blood and tumor).

The CDR3 length equals 18 residues, ends included. The V and J genes are TRBV7-5 and TRBJ1-5. TRBV7-5 is reported as a pseudogene. The clonotype was recovered from a female donor with papillary thyroid cancer or a benign thyroid nodule (not recorded which). Some clones in this sample may be carry-over from other donors' samples. The specimen was adjacent normal tissue. CDR3 sequence: CISVPEKEGLGNNQPQHF.